The 15 T cell receptor beta chains below all came from one sample that was sequenced in a study of human T cells and chemical hapten exposure (dated by TCRdb to about 2021). The library relied on RACE. The sequencer was a NextSeq 500. The raw public data were reprocessed by TCRdb itself: fastp quality trimming at Q25, MiXCR clonotype calling, in-frame beta chains only. CDR3 protein sequences are deduplicated, and each keeps its most common genes and DNA. Here the sample has over 300,000 distinct CDR3 sequences; approximately 5% occur a single time. Jointly, the top ten make up just over 2.5% of the sample. This specimen's time point label, interpreted: pre-sensitization, week 0. Interpreted using the paper, the treatment or condition label stands for: therapeutic diphenylcyclopropenone sensitization with weekly scalp DPC. The material sequenced was whole blood, taken in connection with sensitization to the hapten diphenylcyclopropenone (DPC). The receptors stem from a woman aged 45-59 years with alopecia areata. Some clones in this sample may be carry-over from other donors' samples.

This clonotype was counted at least ten times. V and J are TRBV29-1 and TRBJ1-1; no firm D call. Germline loops: CDR1 SQVTM, CDR2 ANQGSEA. CDR3 length equals 10 residues. V was trimmed by 4 bases and J by 6 bases, leaving 6 bases between them. Written as DNA, the CDR3 is TGCAGCGTTGCAGAAGCTGAAGCTTTCTTT. As protein: CSVAEAEAFF.

This clonotype was counted many times. V is TRBV14 and J is TRBJ2-5; D gene ambiguous. This CDR3 has 12 residues. Per the germline V gene, CDR1 is SGHDN and CDR2 is FVKESK. The ends were cut back, 3 bases at V and 2 bases at J, with 4 bases in the middle. DNA of the CDR3: TGTGCCAGCAGCCATACTCAAGAGACCCAGTACTTC. This gives the protein CASSHTQETQYF.

This clonotype has a count of ten or more. The V gene is TRBV27, the J gene TRBJ2-5; tentative D call: TRBD2 (7 bases). CDR1 and CDR2 (germline): MNHEY, SMNVEV (reference sequence). CDR3 size: 14 residues. Trimming cost V 5 bases and J 4 bases, with 14 bases left between them. CDR3 coding DNA: TGTGCCAGCAGTGCCTATCGGGGGGCAGAGACCCAGTACTTC. As protein: CASSAYRGAETQYF.

In this sample, this clonotype turned up a few times. The chain has TRBV7-9 and TRBJ1-6, with D possibly TRBD1 on 6 matching bases. The V end lost 5 bases, the J end lost 8 bases, and 16 bases lay between the germline ends. This CDR3 region has 15 residues. The germline CDR1 and CDR2 sequences are SEHNR and FQNEAQ (reference sequence). Written as DNA, the CDR3 is TGTGCCAGCAGCCCAGAGGGGGGGAGAGATTCACCCCTCCACTTT. Its translation: CASSPEGGRDSPLHF.

This clonotype turned up a few times. The chain combines TRBV4-3 with TRBJ2-3; D ambiguous. The CDR3 sequence is 13 residues long. The V gene's germline CDR1 is LGHNA and CDR2 YSLEER. Trimming shortened V by 3 bases and J by 2 bases, and 6 bases separated the two germline ends. The CDR3 spells CASSHEITDTQYF. As DNA, the CDR3 is TGCGCCAGCAGCCACGAAATCACAGATACGCAGTATTTT.

This clonotype has a handful of counts. The genes are TRBV5-1 and TRBJ2-1; 8 bases are shared with TRBD2. In germline, CDR1 is SGHRS, CDR2 YFSETQ. The CDR3 is made up of 16 amino acids. Trimming cost V 5 bases and J 5 bases; bases outside gene matches: 12. CDR3 DNA sequence: TGCGCCAGCAGAAGCGGGGGCGCGGGAGACCACAATGAGCAGTTCTTC. The encoded protein is CASRSGGAGDHNEQFF.

This clonotype came up many times. This chain connects TRBV29-1 to TRBJ2-1; TRBD2 might be the D (6 bases). V lost 0 bases and J lost 6, with 15 bases in between. This CDR3 contains 15 residues. CDR1 and CDR2 from the germline V gene are SQVTM and ANQGSEA. The CDR3 loop reads CSVEDEGGGFNEQFF. The DNA of the CDR3 is TGCAGCGTTGAAGATGAGGGTGGGGGGTTCAATGAGCAGTTCTTC.

This clonotype was detected many times. J is TRBJ2-7 and V is TRBV9; D is unresolved. CDR3 length: 14 amino acids. Germline assignment: CDR1 SGDLS and CDR2 YYNGEE. Deletions cut 0 bases from V and 2 bases from J, with 9 bases between. The CDR3 loop reads CASSVEQQPYEQYF. CDR3 bases: TGTGCCAGCAGCGTAGAACAGCAACCCTACGAGCAGTACTTC.

This clonotype has at least ten counts. The chain links TRBV7-9 to TRBJ1-4, with no clear D. Germline V lookup: CDR1 SEHNR, CDR2 FQNEAQ (reference sequence). V lost 0 bases, J lost 2 bases, and 7 bases lay in between. CDR3 size: 15 residues. CDR3 protein: CASSLAGSTNEKLFF. CDR3 sequence (DNA): TGTGCCAGCAGCTTAGCGGGAAGTACTAATGAAAAACTGTTTTTT.

This clonotype was observed many times. The genes are TRBV29-1 and TRBJ2-7; D might be TRBD1 (6 bases). V was shortened by 4 bases and J by 6 bases, with 10 bases between the two germline ends. Per germline, CDR1 SQVTM and CDR2 ANQGSEA. The CDR3 has 11 residues. The CDR3 loop is CSVGNRVEQYF. The CDR3 nucleotides are TGCAGCGTTGGGAACAGGGTCGAGCAGTACTTC.

This clonotype was recorded a few times. The chain recombines TRBV30 with TRBJ1-5, with a weak D call TRBD1 (5 bases). The germline CDR1 and CDR2 sequences are GTSNPN and SVGIG (reference sequence). The CDR3 is 13 amino acids. Trimming removed 0 bases from V and 5 bases from J, with 8 bases in between. The CDR3 DNA is TGTGCCTGGAGTGTATCGGGGGATCAGCCCCAGCATTTT. Translated: CAWSVSGDQPQHF. Full variable domain (missing parts from reference TRBV30 and TRBJ1-5): SQTIHQWPATLVQPVGSPLSLECTVEGTSNPNLYWYRQAAGRGLQLLFYSVGIGQISSEVPQNLSASRPQDRQFILSSKKLLLSDSGFYLCAWSVSGDQPQHFGDGTRLSIL.

This clonotype was seen ten or more times. The rearrangement uses TRBV5-1 and TRBJ2-3; the match to TRBD2 covers 8 bases. J was trimmed by 4 bases and V by 7 bases; bases with no gene match: 8. This CDR3 spans 14 amino acids. Germline V gene lookup returns CDR1 SGHRS and CDR2 YFSETQ. Here the CDR3 DNA reads TGCGCCAGCCGGGCAGCGGGGGTCCCAGATACGCAGTATTTT. Protein sequence: CASRAAGVPDTQYF.

This clonotype was counted many times. The chain joins TRBV27 to TRBJ2-5, with unresolved D. The CDR3 totals 12 residues. V dropped 6 bases and J dropped 1 base, with 6 bases sitting between them. The germline CDR1 and CDR2 sequences are MNHEY and SMNVEV (reference sequence). CDR3: CASRSRQETQYF. The DNA for the CDR3 is TGTGCCAGCAGGTCCCGCCAAGAGACCCAGTACTTC.

This clonotype turned up a few times. The chain recombines TRBV5-1 with TRBJ1-1; D is unclear. This CDR3 is built from 15 residues. Trimming cost V 0 bases and J 4 bases, with 13 bases left between them. Germline values: CDR1 SGHRS, CDR2 YFSETQ. Here the CDR3 reads CASSLADPGSTEAFF. CDR3 coding DNA: TGCGCCAGCAGCTTGGCGGACCCCGGATCCACTGAAGCTTTCTTT.

This clonotype was seen repeatedly, ten times or more. This chain joins TRBV29-1 and TRBJ2-3; 7 bases are shared with TRBD1. Germline CDR1 and CDR2: SQVTM and ANQGSEA. With 6 bases clipped from V and 0 bases from J, the junction kept 6 bases outside the gene matches. The CDR3 totals 14 residues. CDR3 region: CSVIQGQSTDTQYF. CDR3 DNA: TGCAGCGTAATACAGGGACAGAGCACAGATACGCAGTATTTT.